This T cell receptor beta chain was found in a study of blood T cell repertoires in COVID-19. The CDR3 loop spans 17 amino acids. The germline V gene has CDR1 MNHEY and CDR2 SVGEGT. With 3 bases clipped from V and 4 bases from J, the junction kept 12 bases outside the gene matches. Here immunoSEQ multiplex PCR was the method, and the copy in TCRdb shows in-frame clones only, minus some. The sample consists of about 64,000 clones, 88% of them appearing once. The specimen sequenced was peripheral blood. The chain combines TRBV6-2 or TRBV6-3 with TRBJ2-7, with 10 bases lining up with TRBD2. This clonotype was obtained from a man aged 65 to 85 with acute or convalescent COVID-19. CDR3 sequence: CASSYRASGGRAYEQYF. DNA of the CDR3: TGTGCCAGCAGTTATCGGGCTAGCGGGGGACGCGCATACGAGCAGTACTTC.